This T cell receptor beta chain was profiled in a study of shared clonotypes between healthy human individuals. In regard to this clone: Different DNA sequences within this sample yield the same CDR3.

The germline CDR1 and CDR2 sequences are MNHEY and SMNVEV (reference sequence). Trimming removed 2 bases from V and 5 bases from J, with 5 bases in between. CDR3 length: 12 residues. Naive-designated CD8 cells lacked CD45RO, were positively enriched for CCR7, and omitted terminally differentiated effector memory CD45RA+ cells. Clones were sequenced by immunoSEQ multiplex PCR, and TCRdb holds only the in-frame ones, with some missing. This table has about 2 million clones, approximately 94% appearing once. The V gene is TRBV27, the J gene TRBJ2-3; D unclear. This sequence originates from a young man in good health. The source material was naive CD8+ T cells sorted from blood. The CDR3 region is CASSLLGDTQYF. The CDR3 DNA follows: TGTGCCAGCAGTTTACTTGGAGATACGCAGTATTTT.